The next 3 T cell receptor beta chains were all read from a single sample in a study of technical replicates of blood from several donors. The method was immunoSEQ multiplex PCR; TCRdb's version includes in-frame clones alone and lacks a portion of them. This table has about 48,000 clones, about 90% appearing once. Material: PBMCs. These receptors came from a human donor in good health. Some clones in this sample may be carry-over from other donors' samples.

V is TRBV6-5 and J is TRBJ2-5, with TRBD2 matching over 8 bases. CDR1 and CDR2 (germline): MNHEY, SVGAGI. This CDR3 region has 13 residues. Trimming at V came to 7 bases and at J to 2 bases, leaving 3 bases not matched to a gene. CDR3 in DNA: TGTGCCAGCAAGACGGGGGGGCAAGAGACCCAGTACTTC. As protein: CASKTGGQETQYF.

In DNA, the CDR3 is TGTGCCAGCAGCTTAGGCGGGACCGATAATTCACCCCTCCACTTT. Residues: CASSLGGTDNSPLHF. The chain carries TRBV7-9 and TRBJ1-6; D is possibly TRBD1 (5 bases). CDR1 is SEHNR, CDR2 FQNEAQ, per germline (reference sequence). Between the trimmed V and J ends, which lost 1 base and 5 bases, there was a span of 9 bases. CDR3 length: 15 residues. The whole variable domain, filled in from reference TRBV7-9 and TRBJ1-6, reads DTGVSQNPRHKITKRGQNVTFRCDPISEHNRLYWYRQTLGQGPEFLTYFQNEAQLEKSRLLSDRFSAERPKGSFSTLEIQRTEQGDSAMYLCASSLGGTDNSPLHFGNGTRLTVT.

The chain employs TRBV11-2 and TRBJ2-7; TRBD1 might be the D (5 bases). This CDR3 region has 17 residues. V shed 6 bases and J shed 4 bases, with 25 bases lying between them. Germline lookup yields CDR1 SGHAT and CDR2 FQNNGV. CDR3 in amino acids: CASRPWGSNPFRYEQYF. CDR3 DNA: TGTGCCAGCAGGCCCTGGGGCAGCAATCCCTTTCGGTACGAGCAGTACTTC.